These 31 T cell receptor beta chains were all obtained from the same sample, sequenced in a study of identical twins. TCRdb reprocessed the 5' RACE reads with MiXCR, giving one entry per CDR3 protein. This table holds roughly 1,500,000 distinct CDR3 sequences, around 33% found once. Input material: cord blood. The receptors were sampled from a newborn girl in good health.

This clonotype was seen repeatedly, ten times or more. The chain links TRBV3-1 to TRBJ2-5; 7 positions agree with TRBD2. J lost 0 bases, V lost 4 bases, and 8 bases had no gene match. Germline V gene data show CDR1 as LGHDT and CDR2 as YNNKEL (reference sequence). The CDR3 sequence is 16 residues long. CDR3: CASSPHGDYNQETQYF. In nucleotides, the CDR3 is TGTGCCAGCAGCCCTCACGGGGACTACAACCAAGAGACCCAGTACTTC.

This chain links TRBV5-1 with TRBJ2-1; 11 bases match TRBD2. This CDR3 contains 17 residues. Trimming took 9 bases from V and 2 from J; bases not matched to a gene: 13. Germline CDR1 is SGHRS and CDR2 is YFSETQ. CDR3 nucleotide sequence: TGCGCCACCCAATCGATGGCGGGACTAGCGGCCTACAATGAGCAGTTCTTC. It is translated as CATQSMAGLAAYNEQFF.

This rearrangement joins TRBV2 to TRBJ2-5; 11 bases align to TRBD2. The length of the CDR3 is 14 residues. Per the germline V gene, CDR1 is SNHLY and CDR2 is FYNNEI. The ends lost 8 bases at V and 4 bases at J; junction bases unmatched: 6. The CDR3 bases are TGTGCCAGCGGGACTAGCGGAAGGGGAGAGACCCAGTACTTC. Translating gives CASGTSGRGETQYF.

With regard to this clonotype: It may be a read error: a sequence one base away is much more abundant. This rearrangement joins TRBV10-3 to TRBJ2-3, with D maybe TRBD1 (6 bases). This CDR3 comprises 12 residues. Germline CDR1 and CDR2: ENHRY and SYGVKD. The CDR3 coding sequence is TGTGTCACCCAAAAGGGGGCAGATACGCAGTATTTT. Translating it yields CVTQKGADTQYF.

This clonotype has just a few counts. The J gene is TRBJ2-7, the V gene TRBV24-1; D is undetermined. The ends were cut back, 4 bases at V and 0 bases at J, with 15 bases in the middle. The CDR3 sequence is 16 residues long. Germline V gives CDR1 KGHDR, CDR2 SFDVKD. CDR3 region: CATSEEVQESSYEQYF. The CDR3 DNA follows: TGTGCCACCAGTGAAGAGGTTCAGGAGAGCTCCTACGAGCAGTACTTC.

This clonotype was picked up a small number of times. The V and J genes are TRBV6-6 and TRBJ2-3; D assignment may be TRBD1 or TRBD2 (7 bases each). CDR3 length: 15 residues. The ends were cut back, 4 bases at V and 4 bases at J, with 15 bases in the middle. Per the germline V gene, CDR1 is MNHNY and CDR2 is SVGAGI (reference sequence). The CDR3 region is CASSSFRGGADTQYF. The CDR3 nucleotides are TGTGCCAGCAGTTCCTTCAGGGGGGGAGCAGATACGCAGTATTTT.

This clonotype showed up many times. J is TRBJ2-4 and V is TRBV12-3 or TRBV12-4; 9 bases agree with TRBD1. CDR3 size: 15 residues. The V and J ends lost 5 bases and 6 bases, in that order; junction bases with no gene match: 8. The CDR3 region is CASSPLTGGVNIQYF. In DNA, the CDR3 is TGTGCCAGCAGTCCCCTGACAGGGGGTGTAAACATTCAGTACTTC.

This clonotype was observed a handful of times. The rearrangement uses TRBV5-5 and TRBJ2-7; the match to TRBD2 covers 10 bases. J was trimmed by 4 bases and V by 4 bases; bases with no gene match: 8. Germline V gene data show CDR1 as SGHKS and CDR2 as YYEKEE (reference sequence). The length of the CDR3 is 15 residues. CDR3 loop: CASSHGLAELYEQYF. Here the CDR3 DNA reads TGTGCCAGCAGCCACGGACTAGCGGAACTGTACGAGCAGTACTTC.

In its sample, this clonotype was seen a few times. V usage is TRBV21-1 and J usage is TRBJ1-2; TRBD1 reflects the table's D call only, with no check against the DNA. TRBV21-1 is annotated as a pseudogene. CDR3 length: 15 residues. CDR3 bases: TGTGCCAGCAGCAATTCGCCTGGACAGGACTATGGCTACACCTTC. This sequence encodes CASSNSPGQDYGYTF.

This clonotype was seen a few times. The chain couples TRBV27 to TRBJ1-2; possible D gene TRBD1, 5 bases. This CDR3 comprises 14 residues. Germline values: CDR1 MNHEY, CDR2 SMNVEV (reference sequence). The V end lost 4 bases, the J end lost 8 bases, and 17 bases lay between the germline ends. The CDR3 here is CASSSPLRAQGYTF. In nucleotides, the CDR3 is TGTGCCAGCAGTTCCCCTCTCAGGGCTCAGGGCTACACCTTC.

The chain links TRBV11-2 to TRBJ2-1, with 15 bases that match TRBD2. The CDR3 runs 18 residues. CDR1 is SGHAT and CDR2 is FQNNGV in the germline V gene. Trimming at V came to 5 bases and at J to 3 bases, leaving 8 bases not matched to a gene. The CDR3 protein is CASSPTGTSGRIYNEQFF. CDR3 sequence (DNA): TGTGCCAGCAGCCCCACCGGGACTAGCGGGAGGATCTACAATGAGCAGTTCTTC. Combining the CDR3 with reference TRBV11-2 and TRBJ2-1 gives the whole variable domain EAGVAQSPRYKIIEKRQSVAFWCNPISGHATLYWYQQILGQGPKLLIQFQNNGVVDDSQLPKDRFSAERLKGVDSTLKIQPAKLEDSAVYLCASSPTGTSGRIYNEQFFGPGTRLTVL.

This sequence joins TRBV6-5 and TRBJ2-1; 14 nucleotides align to TRBD2. The CDR3 length is 16 residues. In germline, CDR1 is MNHEY, CDR2 SVGAGI. Trimming at V came to 7 bases and at J to 3 bases, leaving 5 bases not matched to a gene. CDR3 sequence: CASTGLAGGNYNEQFF. In nucleotides, the CDR3 is TGTGCCAGCACTGGACTAGCGGGAGGTAACTACAATGAGCAGTTCTTC.

The rearrangement links TRBV10-3 to TRBJ2-2, with D perhaps matching TRBD1 (5 bases). This CDR3 region has 15 residues. Germline CDR1 is ENHRY and CDR2 is SYGVKD. V dropped 6 bases and J dropped 1 base, with 12 bases sitting between them. Here the CDR3 reads CAISTTDLNTGELFF. The DNA of the CDR3 is TGTGCCATCAGCACGACAGACTTGAACACCGGGGAGCTGTTTTTT.

This clonotype showed up many times. The chain employs TRBV10-3 and TRBJ2-7; D gene ambiguous. V was pared by 0 bases and J by 7 bases, with 4 bases between. The CDR3 contains 11 residues. Germline-derived CDR1 and CDR2 are ENHRY and SYGVKD. The CDR3: CAISESWEQYF. CDR3 nucleotide sequence: TGTGCCATCAGTGAGTCCTGGGAGCAGTACTTC.

The CDR3 DNA reads as TGTGCCAGCTCACCACAGGTGGCGGGGTTCGGAGATACGCAGTATTTT. Translating it yields CASSPQVAGFGDTQYF. J is TRBJ2-3 and V is TRBV18; D perhaps matches TRBD2 (6 bases). The V gene lost 1 base and the J gene lost 5 bases, with 16 bases spanning the gap. The length of the CDR3 is 16 residues. Per germline, CDR1 KGHSH and CDR2 LQKENI.

As concerns this clonotype: A read error may account for a junction end that differs from germline. This sequence joins TRBV24-1 and TRBJ2-3; 7 bases align to TRBD1. Germline V gene data show CDR1 as KGHDR and CDR2 as SFDVKD. This CDR3 is 14 amino acids long. CDR3: CATRDWDSTNTQYF. Written as DNA, the CDR3 is TGTGCCACCAGGGACTGGGACAGCACAAATACGCAGTATTTT.

J is TRBJ2-7 and V is TRBV12-3 or TRBV12-4; 9 bases are shared with TRBD1. This CDR3 contains 16 residues. The trim removed 3 bases at V and 1 base at J, leaving 7 bases unmatched. The CDR3 sequence is CASSFHRGLESYEQYF. CDR3 nucleotides: TGTGCCAGCAGTTTCCACAGGGGGCTAGAATCCTACGAGCAGTACTTC.

This clonotype has just a few counts. The chain uses TRBV20-1 and TRBJ1-1, with no clear D. Germline V gene sequence: CDR1 DFQATT, CDR2 SNEGSKA (reference sequence). This CDR3 has 12 residues. CDR3 nucleotides: TGCAGGGGGTGGGCGCCCAACACTGAAGCTTTCTTT. Its translation is CRGWAPNTEAFF.

On this clonotype itself: A junction end diverges from the germline sequence, so it may reflect a read error. V usage is TRBV24-1 and J usage is TRBJ1-1; possibly TRBD1 for D (5 bases). The CDR3 loop spans 12 amino acids. Germline V gene data show CDR1 as KGHDR and CDR2 as SFDVKD. CDR3 amino acids: CATGEVRGEAFF. CDR3 bases: TGTGCCACCGGTGAAGTTAGGGGTGAAGCTTTCTTT.

The chain joins TRBV28 to TRBJ1-5; TRBD1 is a possible D gene (6 bases). The length of the CDR3 is 16 residues. Trimming pared 3 bases from V and 5 bases from J, leaving 17 bases between. Per the germline V gene, CDR1 is MDHEN and CDR2 is SYDVKM. The chain's CDR3 is CASSFPIGGEYQPQHF. CDR3 sequence (DNA): TGTGCCAGCAGTTTCCCCATAGGGGGGGAGTATCAGCCCCAGCATTTT. Full variable domain (outside the CDR3, taken from reference TRBV28 and TRBJ1-5): DVKVTQSSRYLVKRTGEKVFLECVQDMDHENMFWYRQDPGLGLRLIYFSYDVKMKEKGDIPEGYSVSREKKERFSLILESASTNQTSMYLCASSFPIGGEYQPQHFGDGTRLSIL.

The chain carries TRBV10-3 and TRBJ2-5; possibly TRBD1 for D (5 bases). The CDR3 contains 14 residues. Trimming cost V 5 bases and J 4 bases, with 14 bases left between them. Germline V gives CDR1 ENHRY, CDR2 SYGVKD. CDR3: CAISPNDSRETQYF. As DNA, the CDR3 is TGTGCCATCAGTCCAAATGACAGTCGAGAGACCCAGTACTTC.

This clonotype was detected ten times or more. The gene calls are TRBV18 and TRBJ2-1; D gene ambiguous. The V gene lost 1 base and the J gene lost 0 bases, with 7 bases spanning the gap. Germline values: CDR1 KGHSH, CDR2 LQKENI. The CDR3 is 15 residues long. This CDR3 is CASSPLAASYNEQFF. In DNA, the CDR3 is TGTGCCAGCTCACCACTCGCGGCCTCCTACAATGAGCAGTTCTTC.

This CDR3 is CASSPPLSGTIGRLPFSNQPQHF. In DNA, the CDR3 is TGTGCCAGCTCACCACCGTTGTCCGGGACTATCGGGAGGTTACCTTTTAGCAATCAGCCCCAGCATTTT. The chain has TRBV18 and TRBJ1-5; the D gene is possibly TRBD1 (5 bases). The CDR3 is made up of 23 amino acids. The V end lost 0 bases, the J end lost 0 bases, and 30 bases lay between the germline ends. Germline loops: CDR1 KGHSH, CDR2 LQKENI.

Concerning this clonotype itself: The junction shows a germline mismatch at one end, possibly a read error. The rearrangement uses TRBV5-5 and TRBJ2-3; a possible D gene is TRBD2 (6 bases). This CDR3 spans 15 amino acids. Per germline, CDR1 SGHKS and CDR2 YYEKEE (reference sequence). The CDR3 sequence is CVSSQRGSHTDTQYF. The CDR3 nucleotides read TGTGTCAGCAGCCAACGGGGGTCCCACACAGATACGCAGTATTTT.

This clonotype was found a few times. J is TRBJ1-3 and V is TRBV9; D gene unclear. Germline V gene data show CDR1 as SGDLS and CDR2 as YYNGEE. Deletions cut 5 bases from V and 5 bases from J, with 8 bases between. This CDR3 contains 12 residues. The CDR3 region is CASRDQRNTIYF. The CDR3 DNA follows: TGTGCCAGCAGGGATCAGAGAAACACCATATATTTT.

V usage is TRBV20-1 and J usage is TRBJ2-1; TRBD2 aligns across 13 bases. CDR1 and CDR2 from the germline V gene are DFQATT and SNEGSKA (reference sequence). The CDR3 is 14 residues long. V lost 3 bases and J lost 9; bases outside the gene matches: 5. CDR3 DNA: TGCAGTGCTAGGGGGACTAGCGGGACGTTTGAGCAGTTCTTC. Encoded protein: CSARGTSGTFEQFF.

In the case of this clonotype: This may arise from a read error, as a much more abundant clone is one base away. This chain connects TRBV29-1 to TRBJ2-7; 8 bases agree with TRBD1. The J segment lost 2 bases and the V segment lost 1 base, leaving 7 bases of the junction unmatched. This CDR3 region has 15 residues. The germline V gene encodes CDR1 SQVTM and CDR2 ANQGSEA. The CDR3 here is CSVEGGTGLTYEQYF. CDR3 coding DNA: TGCAGCGTTGAAGGGGGGACAGGTCTCACCTACGAGCAGTACTTC.

This chain connects TRBV6-6 to TRBJ1-4, with D unresolved. The CDR3 is 14 amino acids. Germline CDR1 is MNHNY and CDR2 is SVGAGI (reference sequence). V lost 6 bases to trimming and J lost 0 bases, with 8 bases between them. CDR3 nucleotide sequence: TGTGCCAGCAGCGCCAGGCCAACTAATGAAAAACTGTTTTTT. This gives the protein CASSARPTNEKLFF.

This clonotype has only a few counts. The chain links TRBV20-1 to TRBJ1-4; the D gene is possibly TRBD1 (6 bases). This CDR3 has 15 residues. Germline V CDR1 and CDR2: DFQATT, SNEGSKA (reference sequence). Trimming cost V 0 bases and J 5 bases, with 13 bases left between them. CDR3 bases: TGCAGTGCTAGAGACCCAGGGGCCGCAAATGAAAAACTGTTTTTT. Its protein is CSARDPGAANEKLFF.

This chain uses TRBV20-1 with TRBJ1-5; D is undetermined. In germline, CDR1 is DFQATT, CDR2 SNEGSKA (reference sequence). Trimming pared 5 bases from V and 5 bases from J, leaving 10 bases between. The CDR3 spans 12 residues. As DNA, the CDR3 is TGCAGTGCTGTGACAAGCCATCAGCCCCAGCATTTT. Translation gives CSAVTSHQPQHF.

The chain has TRBV3-1 and TRBJ1-1; D is perhaps TRBD1 (6 bases). The CDR3 runs 15 residues. Germline V gives CDR1 LGHDT, CDR2 YNNKEL (reference sequence). With 1 base removed from V and 2 bases from J, the gap between germline ends came to 11 bases. CDR3: CASSQGSGGNTEAFF. CDR3 in DNA: TGTGCCAGCAGCCAAGGTTCGGGGGGCAACACTGAAGCTTTCTTT.